These T cell receptor beta chains were read from a single sample in a study of CD8+ T cells in alopecia areata. Profiling relied on immunoSEQ multiplex PCR, and the TCRdb table lists in-frame clones only, not all of them. Among 120,000 or so clones listed, about 59% were seen once. This specimen was CD4+ T cells sorted from blood, taken at week 4, from a patient treated with tofacitinib. These receptors originate from a human donor with alopecia areata. The CDR3 runs from the conserved cysteine through the conserved F or W. Clone size, where shown, is once, few, many, or a class for clones that have expanded.

cdr3_length clone_size v_call cdr3_aa
13 . TRBV6-6 CASSRRGQETQYF
17 . TRBV9 CASSVAEQGHAQETQYF
15 few TRBV4-2 CASSQARDGYYGYTF
13 . TRBV6-5 CASSYTYQETQYF
16 few TRBV7-2 CASSRTGTGGHETQYF
13 . TRBV5-1 CASSLDWNTEAFF
16 few TRBV23-1 CASPTICAGFNQPQHF
15 once TRBV6-6 CASIHSGVGTDTQYF
15 once TRBV29-1 CSVQRVAGLNTEAFF
14 once TRBV4-1 CASSPPTGNQPQHF
15 . TRBV9 CASSVATGGPNEQFF
17 . TRBV15 CATSREAQGLAKNIQYF
15 . TRBV7-2 CASSSRGLAYHEQYF
13 . TRBV5-6 CASSRPSGDTQYF
11 . TRBV19 CASSLLRMAFF
15 . TRBV6-6 CASSPIQGADSPLHF
16 . TRBV4-2 CASSQSSSGDQETQYF
14 few TRBV28 CASSAGTPQETQYF
14 . TRBV6-5 CASSLAGDTDTQYF
14 once TRBV25-1 CASSGLGRTDRAHF
14 few TRBV2 CASRVGSETDTQYF
12 . TRBV29-1 CSVEDPMRTQYF
16 . TRBV11-2 CASSLDPSGRTDTQYF
17 . TRBV13 CASSTTSGGPGGDTQYF
12 . TRBV2 CATRKDGNIQYF
21 . TRBV19 CASSTRPGVAGGPQGYNEQFF
15 . TRBV6-5 CASSYTAYSNQPQHF
15 . TRBV28 CASSYTRTGGNGYTF
14 . TRBV7-3 CASGGRARDGELFF
13 . TRBV29-1 CSVVRESTDTQYF
12 . TRBV29-1 CSVKAGNYGYTF
14 . TRBV10-3 CAISPGLAGSEQFF
16 few TRBV5-4 CASSQNREPSTDTQYF
20 . TRBV11-2 CASSLEETSGGASSTDTQYF
13 . TRBV7-9 CASSVDTAVGYTF